The 3 T cell receptor beta chains listed next were all sequenced from one sample in a study of cytomegalovirus exposure and HLA in healthy donors. The PCR employed 60 Vbeta primers together with 13 Jbeta primers. The method was immunoSEQ multiplex PCR; TCRdb's version includes in-frame clones alone and lacks a portion of them. The sample records more than 150,000 clones, roughly 84% being singletons. Sequencing used PBMCs. Receptors originate from a girl aged 2 to 9 in good health and CMV-seropositive.

The chain is built from TRBV5-1 and TRBJ1-5; no reliable D call. Trimming removed 0 bases at V and 3 bases at J, with 10 bases between. Germline CDR1 is SGHRS and CDR2 is YFSETQ. The CDR3 spans 15 residues. The CDR3, as DNA: TGCGCCAGCAGCTTGGGCGCAGGTTACAATCAGCCCCAGCATTTT. Translation gives CASSLGAGYNQPQHF.

The V call is TRBV11-3, the J call TRBJ2-3; D unresolved. CDR1 and CDR2 (germline): SGHNT, YENEEA. V lost 5 bases, J lost 5 bases, and 11 bases lay in between. This CDR3 is 13 amino acids long. CDR3 protein: CASSPGPGDTQYF. DNA for the CDR3: TGTGCCAGCAGCCCGGGTCCGGGAGATACGCAGTATTTT. Looking up the rest from reference TRBV11-3 and TRBJ2-3 gives the full variable domain: EAGVVQSPRYKIIEKKQPVAFWCNPISGHNTLYWYLQNLGQGPELLIRYENEEAVDDSQLPKDRFSAERLKGVDSTLKIQPAELGDSAVYLCASSPGPGDTQYFGPGTRLTVL.

J is TRBJ1-2 and V is TRBV6-1; TRBD1 might be the D (5 bases). Germline values: CDR1 MNHNS, CDR2 SASEGT. Trimming shortened V by 3 bases and J by 13 bases, and 18 bases separated the two germline ends. This CDR3 contains 13 residues. The CDR3 is CASSEMVQGACTF. CDR3 nucleotides: TGTGCCAGCAGTGAGATGGTCCAGGGTGCCTGCACCTTC.